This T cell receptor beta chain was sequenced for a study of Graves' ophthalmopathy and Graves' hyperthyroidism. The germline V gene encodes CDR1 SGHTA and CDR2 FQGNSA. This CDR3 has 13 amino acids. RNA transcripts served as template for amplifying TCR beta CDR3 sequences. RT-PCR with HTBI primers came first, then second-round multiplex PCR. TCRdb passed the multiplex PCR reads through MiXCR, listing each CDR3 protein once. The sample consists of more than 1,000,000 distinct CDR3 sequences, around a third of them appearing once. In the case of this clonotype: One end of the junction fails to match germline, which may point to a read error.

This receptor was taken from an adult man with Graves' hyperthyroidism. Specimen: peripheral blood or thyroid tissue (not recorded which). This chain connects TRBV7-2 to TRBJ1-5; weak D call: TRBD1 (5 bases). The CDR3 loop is CAGSGGDNQPQHF. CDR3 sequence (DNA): TGTGCCGGCAGCGGGGGAGACAATCAGCCCCAGCATTTT.